The 22 T cell receptor beta chains below come from one sample, sequenced in a study of yellow fever vaccine responses in identical twins. TCRdb passed the RT-PCR reads through MiXCR, listing each CDR3 protein once. Among approximately 15,000 distinct CDR3 sequences, 70% to 85% were seen once, and the ten largest hold around 0.64%. The sequencing used T cells from blood (PBMCs), unsorted or a sorted subset (not recorded which), collected before or after yellow fever vaccination (not recorded which). These receptors originate from a young woman who received the yellow fever vaccine.

Only a few counts were recorded for this clonotype. The chain combines TRBV14 with TRBJ1-2; D call uncertain. Germline V gene sequence: CDR1 SGHDN, CDR2 FVKESK. This CDR3 is built from 12 residues. V was shortened by 0 bases and J by 1 base, with 0 bases between the two germline ends. The CDR3 loop reads CASSQDNYGYTF. The CDR3 DNA is TGTGCCAGCAGCCAAGATAACTATGGCTACACCTTC.

This chain links TRBV11-3 with TRBJ2-1; D possibly corresponds to TRBD1 (6 bases). The V end was cut by 1 base, the J end by 1 base, with 11 bases between. The CDR3 extends over 16 amino acids. Per the germline V gene, CDR1 is SGHNT and CDR2 is YENEEA. The CDR3 is CASSLAGTPSYNEQFF. In DNA form, the CDR3 reads TGTGCCAGCAGCTTAGCAGGGACACCTTCCTACAATGAGCAGTTCTTC.

The V gene is TRBV18, the J gene TRBJ1-1; possible D gene TRBD1, 5 bases. The CDR3 is 14 amino acids. The V and J ends lost 4 bases and 0 bases respectively, with 9 bases between them. The germline CDR1 and CDR2 sequences are KGHSH and LQKENI. This chain's CDR3 is CASSQTDMNTEAFF. The CDR3 region has the DNA TGTGCCAGCTCACAGACGGACATGAACACTGAAGCTTTCTTT.

The J gene is TRBJ2-7, the V gene TRBV28; tentative D call: TRBD2 (5 bases). CDR3 length: 13 amino acids. Germline V gene lookup returns CDR1 MDHEN and CDR2 SYDVKM. V was shortened by 4 bases and J by 3 bases, with 10 bases between the two germline ends. The CDR3 coding sequence is TGTGCCAGCAGTTACGACCGGGACTACGAGCAGTACTTC. It encodes CASSYDRDYEQYF.

The CDR3 spells CASSPWGPTISYEQYF. The CDR3 DNA reads TGTGCCAGCTCACCATGGGGACCTACTATATCCTACGAGCAGTACTTC. The chain recombines TRBV18 with TRBJ2-7; D might be TRBD1 or TRBD2, each matching 5 bases. Trimming pared 2 bases from V and 1 base from J, leaving 15 bases between. Germline V CDR1 and CDR2: KGHSH, LQKENI. The CDR3 covers 16 residues.

This sequence joins TRBV11-1 and TRBJ2-1; D is unresolved. V dropped 1 base and J dropped 2 bases, with 9 bases sitting between them. There are 15 residues in the CDR3. CDR1 SGHAT and CDR2 FQDESV come from the germline V gene (reference sequence). CDR3 nucleotides: TGTGCCAGCAGCTTAGGGGCCCTAACCTACAATGAGCAGTTCTTC. Encoded protein: CASSLGALTYNEQFF.

This rearrangement joins TRBV6-1 to TRBJ2-3, with D perhaps TRBD2 (6 bases). This CDR3 is built from 16 residues. Germline CDR1 is MNHNS and CDR2 is SASEGT. V shed 10 bases and J shed 2 bases, with 22 bases lying between them. The CDR3 loop is CATGLATNKNTDTQYF. In nucleotides, the CDR3 is TGTGCCACAGGCCTAGCGACTAACAAGAACACAGATACGCAGTATTTT.

Only one count was recorded for this clonotype. The rearrangement joins TRBV20-1 to TRBJ1-3; D remains unclear. CDR1 is DFQATT and CDR2 is SNEGSKA in the germline V gene (reference sequence). V lost 3 bases, J lost 4 bases, and 10 bases lay in between. CDR3 length equals 13 residues. This chain's CDR3 is CSARDGSGNTIYF. Here the CDR3 DNA reads TGCAGTGCTAGGGACGGGTCCGGAAACACCATATATTTT.

This clonotype was recorded a few times. Written as DNA, the CDR3 is TGTGCCAGCAGCTTAATGGGACTAGCGAGACAAGAGACCCAGTACTTC. The encoded protein is CASSLMGLARQETQYF. The chain carries TRBV7-3 and TRBJ2-5, with 10 bases matching TRBD2. The junction had 4 bases not matched to a gene; V was cut back by 1 base and J by 2 bases. Germline V gives CDR1 SGHTA, CDR2 FQGTGA. The CDR3 spans 16 residues.

This chain uses TRBV7-9 with TRBJ2-1, with 8 bases lining up with TRBD2. J was trimmed by 0 bases and V by 5 bases; bases with no gene match: 6. CDR1 and CDR2 (germline): SEHNR, FQNEAQ (reference sequence). This CDR3 comprises 16 residues. In nucleotides, the CDR3 is TGTGCCAGCAGCCGAAAGCGGGAGAGCTCCTACAATGAGCAGTTCTTC. Translating gives CASSRKRESSYNEQFF.

This clonotype was picked up one time. The rearrangement uses TRBV2 and TRBJ1-5, with 9 bases that match TRBD1. Germline CDR1 reads SNHLY; CDR2 reads FYNNEI. The junction had 21 bases not matched to a gene; V was cut back by 5 bases and J by 1 base. The CDR3 sequence is 21 residues long. The CDR3 sequence is CASSQIYDAWTGVMSNQPQHF. The CDR3 DNA reads as TGTGCCAGCAGTCAAATATATGACGCCTGGACAGGGGTAATGAGCAATCAGCCCCAGCATTTT.

The genes are TRBV6-2 or TRBV6-3 and TRBJ1-1; no firm D call. Trimming cost V 3 bases and J 2 bases, with 7 bases left between them. CDR1 MNHEY and CDR2 SVGEGT come from the germline V gene. This CDR3 has 13 residues. The CDR3 is CASSYWGNTEAFF. The CDR3, as DNA: TGTGCCAGCAGTTATTGGGGTAACACTGAAGCTTTCTTT.

The chain joins TRBV2 to TRBJ2-4; D gene unclear. Germline V lookup: CDR1 SNHLY, CDR2 FYNNEI. The length of the CDR3 is 14 residues. Trimming cost V 6 bases and J 0 bases, with 9 bases left between them. The CDR3 reads CASRASIAKNIQYF. The CDR3 bases are TGTGCCAGCAGAGCCTCCATAGCCAAAAACATTCAGTACTTC.

The rearrangement joins TRBV13 to TRBJ2-6; D gene uncertain. V was shortened by 6 bases and J by 0 bases, with 12 bases between the two germline ends. Per germline, CDR1 PRHDT and CDR2 FYEKMQ (reference sequence). CDR3 length equals 16 residues. CDR3 in amino acids: CASSQRSYSGANVLTF. As DNA, the CDR3 is TGTGCCAGCAGTCAGAGATCGTACTCTGGGGCCAACGTCCTGACTTTC.

This chain connects TRBV12-3 or TRBV12-4 to TRBJ2-1, with D unresolved. The CDR3 is 10 residues long. With 5 bases removed from V and 7 bases from J, the gap between germline ends came to 3 bases. CDR3 nucleotide sequence: TGTGCCAGCAGTAGGAATGAGCAGTTCTTC. This gives the protein CASSRNEQFF.

The V gene is TRBV7-3, the J gene TRBJ2-3; D is unclear. Germline CDR1 SGHTA, CDR2 FQGTGA. V shed 5 bases and J shed 3 bases, with 6 bases lying between them. The CDR3 sequence is 12 residues long. The CDR3 reads CASSPETDTQYF. The CDR3 DNA is TGTGCCAGCAGCCCCGAGACAGATACGCAGTATTTT.

The genes are TRBV11-2 and TRBJ2-3; 7 bases are shared with TRBD2. The CDR3 spans 16 residues. V was pared by 1 base and J by 6 bases, with 10 bases of the junction left unmatched. The germline V gene encodes CDR1 SGHAT and CDR2 FQNNGV. CDR3 DNA sequence: TGTGCCAGCAGCTTAGCCGCCCCGTGGGGGGGGGATACGCAGTATTTT. This sequence encodes CASSLAAPWGGDTQYF. The full variable domain, its missing parts supplied by reference TRBV11-2 and TRBJ2-3, is EAGVAQSPRYKIIEKRQSVAFWCNPISGHATLYWYQQILGQGPKLLIQFQNNGVVDDSQLPKDRFSAERLKGVDSTLKIQPAKLEDSAVYLCASSLAAPWGGDTQYFGPGTRLTVL.

The chain joins TRBV3-1 to TRBJ2-1; D is ambiguous. V was cut by 6 bases and J by 1 base, with 7 bases left in between. This CDR3 comprises 13 residues. The germline V gene encodes CDR1 LGHDT and CDR2 YNNKEL (reference sequence). CDR3 nucleotides: TGTGCCAGCAGACTGAATTCCTACAATGAGCAGTTCTTC. This encodes CASRLNSYNEQFF.

This chain connects TRBV6-5 to TRBJ1-1, with a tentative D call TRBD1 (6 bases). Germline lookup yields CDR1 MNHEY and CDR2 SVGAGI. The CDR3 has 16 residues. V dropped 4 bases and J dropped 1 base, with 16 bases sitting between them. The DNA for the CDR3 is TGTGCCAGCAGTTGGGGTAGTGGCAGGGGGAACACTGAAGCTTTCTTT. Protein product: CASSWGSGRGNTEAFF.

The chain joins TRBV20-1 to TRBJ2-7, with TRBD1 identical over 8 bases. With V trimmed by 5 bases and J by 2 bases, 8 bases remained unmatched. Germline CDR1 reads DFQATT; CDR2 reads SNEGSKA (reference sequence). The CDR3 loop spans 14 amino acids. In DNA form, the CDR3 reads TGCAGTGCTGTTGGACAGGGACCACCCTACGAGCAGTACTTC. This gives the protein CSAVGQGPPYEQYF.

The V call is TRBV27, the J call TRBJ1-6; D is possibly TRBD1 (5 bases). V was pared by 2 bases and J by 0 bases, with 11 bases between. This CDR3 has 17 amino acids. Germline V lookup: CDR1 MNHEY, CDR2 SMNVEV (reference sequence). The chain's CDR3 is CASSLGGESSYNSPLHF. The CDR3 region has the DNA TGTGCCAGCAGTTTAGGGGGGGAAAGCTCCTATAATTCACCCCTCCACTTT.

V gene TRBV7-8 combines with J gene TRBJ1-5; TRBD1 matches at 10 bases. The CDR3 consists of 14 residues. Germline loops: CDR1 SGHVS, CDR2 FQNEAQ. V was clipped by 5 bases and J by 7 bases; unmatched bases: 5. The CDR3 reads CASSNRDRGQPQHF. CDR3 coding DNA: TGTGCCAGCAGCAACCGGGACAGGGGACAGCCCCAGCATTTT.